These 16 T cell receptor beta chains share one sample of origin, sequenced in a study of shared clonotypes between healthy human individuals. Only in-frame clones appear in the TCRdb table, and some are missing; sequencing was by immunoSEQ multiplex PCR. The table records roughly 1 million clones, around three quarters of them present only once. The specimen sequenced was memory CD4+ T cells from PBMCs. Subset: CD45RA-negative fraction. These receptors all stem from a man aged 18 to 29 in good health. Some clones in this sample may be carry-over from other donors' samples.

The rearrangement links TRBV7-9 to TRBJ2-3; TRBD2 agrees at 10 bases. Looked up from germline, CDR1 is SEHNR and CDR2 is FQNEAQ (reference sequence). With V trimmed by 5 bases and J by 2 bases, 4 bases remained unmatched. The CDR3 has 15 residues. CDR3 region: CASSTSGATTDTQYF. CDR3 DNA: TGTGCCAGCAGCACTAGCGGGGCCACCACAGATACGCAGTATTTT.

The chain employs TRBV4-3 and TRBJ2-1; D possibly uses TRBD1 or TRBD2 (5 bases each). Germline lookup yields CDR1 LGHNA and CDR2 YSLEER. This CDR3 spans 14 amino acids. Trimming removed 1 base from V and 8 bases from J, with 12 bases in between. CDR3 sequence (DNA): TGCGCCAGCAGCCAAGCAAGGGGAGTATATGAGCAGTTCTTC. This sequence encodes CASSQARGVYEQFF.

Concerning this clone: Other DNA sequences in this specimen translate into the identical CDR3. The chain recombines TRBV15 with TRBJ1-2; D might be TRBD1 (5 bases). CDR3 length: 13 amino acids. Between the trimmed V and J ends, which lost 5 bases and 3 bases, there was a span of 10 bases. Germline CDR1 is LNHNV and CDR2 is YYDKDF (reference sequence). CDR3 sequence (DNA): TGTGCCACCAGCCGGACACGGGACTATGGCTACACCTTC. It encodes CATSRTRDYGYTF.

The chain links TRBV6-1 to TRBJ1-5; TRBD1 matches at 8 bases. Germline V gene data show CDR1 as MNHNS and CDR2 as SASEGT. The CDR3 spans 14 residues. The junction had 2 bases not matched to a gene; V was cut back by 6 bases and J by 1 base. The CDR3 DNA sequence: TGTGCCAGCAGGGACAGGGCCAGCAATCAGCCCCAGCATTTT. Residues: CASRDRASNQPQHF.

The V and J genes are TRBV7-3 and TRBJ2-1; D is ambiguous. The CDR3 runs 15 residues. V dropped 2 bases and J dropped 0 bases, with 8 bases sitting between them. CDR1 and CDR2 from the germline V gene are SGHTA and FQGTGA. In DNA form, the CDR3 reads TGTGCCAGCAGCTTAGACCGGAGCTCCTACAATGAGCAGTTCTTC. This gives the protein CASSLDRSSYNEQFF.

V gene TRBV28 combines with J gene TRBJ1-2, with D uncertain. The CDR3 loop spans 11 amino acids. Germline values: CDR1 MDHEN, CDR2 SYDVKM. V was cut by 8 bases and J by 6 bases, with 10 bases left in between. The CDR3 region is CASGGFNGYTF. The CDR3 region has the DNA TGTGCCAGCGGCGGGTTTAATGGCTACACCTTC.

CDR3 sequence (DNA): TGTGCCAGCAGCGCCTTGGGGGGTAACTATGGCTACACCTTC. Translation: CASSALGGNYGYTF. The rearrangement joins TRBV7-9 to TRBJ1-2; the D gene is possibly TRBD1 (5 bases). The CDR3 is 14 amino acids. Trimming removed 5 bases at V and 1 base at J, with 11 bases between. Per germline, CDR1 SEHNR and CDR2 FQNEAQ (reference sequence).

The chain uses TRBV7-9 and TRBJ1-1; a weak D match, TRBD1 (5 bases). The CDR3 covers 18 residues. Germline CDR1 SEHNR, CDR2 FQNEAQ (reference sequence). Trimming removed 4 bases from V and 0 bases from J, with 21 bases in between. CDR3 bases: TGTGCCAGCAGCTCCCCCGGGGCGGCAGCTTCTATGAACACTGAAGCTTTCTTT. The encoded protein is CASSSPGAAASMNTEAFF.

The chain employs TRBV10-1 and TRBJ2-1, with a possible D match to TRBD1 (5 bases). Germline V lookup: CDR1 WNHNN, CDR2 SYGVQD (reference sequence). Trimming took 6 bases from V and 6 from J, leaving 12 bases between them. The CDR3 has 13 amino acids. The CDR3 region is CASSSQGRNEQFF. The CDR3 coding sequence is TGCGCCAGCAGCTCCCAGGGTCGCAATGAGCAGTTCTTC.

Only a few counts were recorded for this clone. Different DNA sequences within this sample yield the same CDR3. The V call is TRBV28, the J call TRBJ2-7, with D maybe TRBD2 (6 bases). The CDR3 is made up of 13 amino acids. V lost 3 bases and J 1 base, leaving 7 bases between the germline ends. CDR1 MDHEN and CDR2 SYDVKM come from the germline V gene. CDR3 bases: TGTGCCAGCAGTTTGGGGGGTTCCTACGAGCAGTACTTC. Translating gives CASSLGGSYEQYF.

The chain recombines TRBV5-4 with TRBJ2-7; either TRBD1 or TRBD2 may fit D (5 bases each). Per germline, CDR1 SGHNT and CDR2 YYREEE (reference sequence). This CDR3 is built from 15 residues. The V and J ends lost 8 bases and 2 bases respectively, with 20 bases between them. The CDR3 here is CASQSAGDGPYEQYF. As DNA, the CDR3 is TGTGCCAGTCAATCCGCCGGGGACGGACCCTACGAGCAGTACTTC.

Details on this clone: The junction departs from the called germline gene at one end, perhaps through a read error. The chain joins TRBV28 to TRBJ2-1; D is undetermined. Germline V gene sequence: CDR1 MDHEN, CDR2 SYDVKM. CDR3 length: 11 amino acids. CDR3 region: CASSSPNAQFF. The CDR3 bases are TGTGCCAGCAGTTCTCCTAATGCGCAGTTCTTC.

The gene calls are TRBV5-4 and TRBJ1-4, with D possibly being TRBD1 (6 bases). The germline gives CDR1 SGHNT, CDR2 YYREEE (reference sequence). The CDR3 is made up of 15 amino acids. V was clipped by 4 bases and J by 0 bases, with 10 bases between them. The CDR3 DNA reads TGTGCCAGCAGCGTGACAGGAGCAACTAATGAAAAACTGTTTTTT. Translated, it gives CASSVTGATNEKLFF.

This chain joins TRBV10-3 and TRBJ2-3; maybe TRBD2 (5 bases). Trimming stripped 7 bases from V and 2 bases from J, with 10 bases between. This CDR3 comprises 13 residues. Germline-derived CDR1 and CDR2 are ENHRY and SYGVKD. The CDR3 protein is CAITREVTDTQYF. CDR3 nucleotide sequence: TGTGCCATCACCCGGGAAGTCACAGATACGCAGTATTTT.

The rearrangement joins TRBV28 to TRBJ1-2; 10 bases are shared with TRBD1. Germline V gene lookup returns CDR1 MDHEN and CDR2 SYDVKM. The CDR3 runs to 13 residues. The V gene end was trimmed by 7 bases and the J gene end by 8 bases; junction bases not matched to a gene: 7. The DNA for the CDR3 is TGTGCCAGCACCCCCGACAGGGGGCGAGGCTACACCTTC. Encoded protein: CASTPDRGRGYTF.

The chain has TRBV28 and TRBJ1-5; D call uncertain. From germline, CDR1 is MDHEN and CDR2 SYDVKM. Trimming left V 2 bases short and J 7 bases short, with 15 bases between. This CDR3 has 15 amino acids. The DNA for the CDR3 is TGTGCCAGCAGTTTACCGAGTACTCTGAAACAGCCCCAGCATTTT. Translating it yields CASSLPSTLKQPQHF.